This T cell receptor beta chain stems from a study of T cell changes during pregnancy in multiple sclerosis. Data came from immunoSEQ multiplex PCR; TCRdb stores just in-frame clones and leaves some out. Among fewer than 80,000 clones, roughly 90% were seen once, and the ten largest hold about 0.27%. Germline CDR1 reads SGHDT; CDR2 reads YYEEEE. The CDR3 covers 12 residues. Trimming removed 4 bases from V and 5 bases from J, with 9 bases in between. Here the sequenced sample was CD4+ T cells from peripheral blood mononuclear cells, taken in the third trimester of pregnancy. V usage is TRBV5-6 and J usage is TRBJ1-2; the D is unclear. The sequence came from a female donor in good health, enrolled as a control in a pregnancy study. The CDR3 here is CASSPKRYGYTF. The CDR3 coding sequence is TGTGCCAGCAGCCCGAAGAGGTATGGCTACACCTTC.